This is a list of T cell receptor beta chains from one sample in a study of T cells in Graves' hyperthyroidism and ophthalmopathy. TCRdb recomputed calls from the multiplex PCR reads with MiXCR, one row per CDR3 protein. Of just under 750,000 distinct CDR3 sequences in the sample, over 35% are singletons; the top ten hold around 29%. Source material: blood. The receptors come from a woman in her thirties or forties with Graves' hyperthyroidism. Both conserved end residues are part of each CDR3. A D gene is named only where the DNA matches it firmly. Where a row states a size, it is once, few, many or the class of an expanded clone; other rows omit it.

J gene: TRBJ1-2
V gene: TRBV6-2/TRBV6-3
D gene: TRBD1
clone size: -
CDR3 protein: CASSHSDRGRGYTF
CDR3 DNA: TGTGCCAGCTCCCACTCCGACAGGGGCCGCGGCTACACCTTC

J gene: TRBJ2-1
V gene: TRBV7-2
D gene: -
clone size: -
CDR3 protein: CASRTNVGGYNEQFF
CDR3 DNA: TGTGCCAGCAGAACCAACGTGGGGGGTTACAATGAGCAGTTCTTC

J gene: TRBJ1-4
V gene: TRBV12-3/TRBV12-4
D gene: TRBD1
clone size: -
CDR3 protein: CASSPGDRQNEKLFF
CDR3 DNA: TGTGCCAGCAGTCCAGGGGACAGGCAGAATGAAAAACTGTTTTTT

J gene: TRBJ1-1
V gene: TRBV16
D gene: -
clone size: -
CDR3 protein: CASSQSGARTEAFF
CDR3 DNA: TGTGCCAGCAGCCAATCGGGGGCGCGGACTGAAGCTTTCTTT

J gene: TRBJ2-5
V gene: TRBV4-1
D gene: -
clone size: few
CDR3 protein: CASSQLGALETQYF
CDR3 DNA: TGCGCCAGCAGCCAGCTAGGGGCGCTCGAGACCCAGTACTTC

J gene: TRBJ2-2
V gene: TRBV6-1
D gene: TRBD1
clone size: -
CDR3 protein: CASRTQGAGNTGELFF
CDR3 DNA: TGTGCCAGCAGGACTCAGGGGGCGGGGAACACCGGGGAGCTGTTTTTT

J gene: TRBJ1-4
V gene: TRBV20-1
D gene: -
clone size: many
CDR3 protein: CSVRGQGTATNEKLFF
CDR3 DNA: TGCAGTGTCCGGGGGCAGGGGACTGCAACTAATGAAAAACTGTTTTTT

J gene: TRBJ1-2
V gene: TRBV19
D gene: -
clone size: few
CDR3 protein: CASRKVDNYGYTF
CDR3 DNA: TGTGCCAGTAGAAAAGTGGATAACTATGGCTACACCTTC

J gene: TRBJ1-1
V gene: TRBV7-2
D gene: TRBD1
clone size: -
CDR3 protein: CASSQLQGRGTEAFF
CDR3 DNA: TGCGCCAGCAGCCAGTTACAGGGGAGGGGGACTGAAGCTTTCTTT

J gene: TRBJ1-2
V gene: TRBV14
D gene: -
clone size: many
CDR3 protein: CASSQLTGSNYGYTF
CDR3 DNA: TGTGCCAGCAGCCAATTAACAGGGTCGAACTATGGCTACACCTTC

J gene: TRBJ2-7
V gene: TRBV4-3
D gene: TRBD1
clone size: few
CDR3 protein: CASSQDAGGGYEQYF
CDR3 DNA: TGCGCCAGCAGCCAAGACGCAGGGGGCGGGTACGAGCAGTACTTC

J gene: TRBJ1-2
V gene: TRBV11-2
D gene: TRBD1
clone size: -
CDR3 protein: CASSFDREDGYTF
CDR3 DNA: TGTGCCAGCAGCTTTGACAGGGAGGATGGCTACACCTTC

J gene: TRBJ2-7
V gene: TRBV7-8
D gene: -
clone size: many
CDR3 protein: CASSPTDRTYEQYF
CDR3 DNA: TGTGCCAGCAGCCCCACCGACAGAACCTACGAGCAGTACTTC

J gene: TRBJ1-1
V gene: TRBV19
D gene: -
clone size: few
CDR3 protein: CASRARDWGLRAGTEAFF
CDR3 DNA: TGTGCCAGTAGGGCCAGGGATTGGGGACTCAGGGCGGGCACTGAAGCTTTCTTT

J gene: TRBJ1-4
V gene: TRBV6-1
D gene: -
clone size: many
CDR3 protein: CASSEAWRGREKLFF
CDR3 DNA: TGTGCCAGCAGTGAAGCGTGGCGGGGGCGGGAAAAACTGTTTTTT

J gene: TRBJ2-5
V gene: TRBV12-3/TRBV12-4
D gene: TRBD2
clone size: -
CDR3 protein: CASSYTKRDTGETQYF
CDR3 DNA: TGTGCCAGCAGTTATACCAAGCGGGATACCGGGGAGACCCAGTACTTC

J gene: TRBJ2-7
V gene: TRBV19
D gene: -
clone size: -
CDR3 protein: CATAPGLSYGQYF
CDR3 DNA: TGTGCCACCGCCCCGGGCCTCTCCTACGGGCAGTACTTC

J gene: TRBJ2-5
V gene: TRBV20-1
D gene: -
clone size: many
CDR3 protein: CSAPLQGTQYF
CDR3 DNA: TGCAGTGCTCCACTTCAGGGGACCCAGTACTTC

J gene: TRBJ2-5
V gene: TRBV24-1
D gene: -
clone size: -
CDR3 protein: CASEQTYQETQYF
CDR3 DNA: TGTGCCAGCGAGCAAACTTACCAAGAGACCCAGTACTTC

J gene: TRBJ2-1
V gene: TRBV20-1
D gene: TRBD2
clone size: -
CDR3 protein: CSASSSSGVYNEQFF
CDR3 DNA: TGCAGTGCTAGTTCGTCCAGCGGGGTATACAATGAGCAGTTCTTC

J gene: TRBJ2-2
V gene: TRBV7-3
D gene: -
clone size: many
CDR3 protein: CASSHDSTGTGELFF
CDR3 DNA: TGTGCCAGCAGCCACGACAGTACCGGGACCGGGGAGCTGTTTTTT

J gene: TRBJ1-2
V gene: TRBV7-2
D gene: -
clone size: many
CDR3 protein: CASSLVMDGNYGYTF
CDR3 DNA: TGTGCCAGCAGCTTGGTAATGGACGGAAACTATGGCTACACCTTC

J gene: TRBJ1-2
V gene: TRBV6-5
D gene: TRBD1
clone size: few
CDR3 protein: CASSQPLQTGGYGYTF
CDR3 DNA: TGTGCCAGCAGTCAACCCCTGCAGACAGGGGGCTATGGCTACACCTTC

J gene: TRBJ2-5
V gene: TRBV20-1
D gene: -
clone size: -
CDR3 protein: CSAVRPGYQPQYF
CDR3 DNA: TGCAGTGCTGTGAGGCCAGGGTATCAGCCCCAGTACTTC

J gene: TRBJ2-2
V gene: TRBV6-2/TRBV6-3
D gene: -
clone size: -
CDR3 protein: CASSYSMGWGAMNTGELFF
CDR3 DNA: TGTGCCAGCAGTTACTCGATGGGATGGGGGGCCATGAACACCGGGGAGCTGTTTTTT

J gene: TRBJ2-5
V gene: TRBV25-1
D gene: TRBD1
clone size: -
CDR3 protein: CASRGQVQETQYF
CDR3 DNA: TGTGCCAGCAGAGGACAGGTCCAAGAGACCCAGTACTTC

J gene: TRBJ2-5
V gene: TRBV25-1
D gene: TRBD2
clone size: many
CDR3 protein: CASSEWREGETQYF
CDR3 DNA: TGTGCCAGCAGTGAATGGAGGGAGGGAGAGACCCAGTACTTC

J gene: TRBJ1-6
V gene: TRBV10-3
D gene: -
clone size: once
CDR3 protein: CAISEKVDRRSLNPLHF
CDR3 DNA: TGTGCCATCAGTGAGAAAGTGGACCGCCGATCCTTAAATCCCCTCCACTTT

J gene: TRBJ2-3
V gene: TRBV5-1
D gene: -
clone size: -
CDR3 protein: CASSFTQHTDTQYF
CDR3 DNA: TGCGCCAGCAGCTTCACGCAGCACACAGATACGCAGTATTTT

J gene: TRBJ2-7
V gene: TRBV12-5
D gene: -
clone size: few
CDR3 protein: CASGLQNYEQYF
CDR3 DNA: TGTGCTAGTGGTTTACAGAACTACGAGCAGTACTTC

J gene: TRBJ2-5
V gene: TRBV2
D gene: TRBD2
clone size: many
CDR3 protein: CASSGLAGGVLVGETQYF
CDR3 DNA: TGTGCCAGCAGTGGCCTAGCGGGGGGAGTGCTAGTTGGAGAGACCCAGTACTTC

J gene: TRBJ1-6
V gene: TRBV9
D gene: -
clone size: many
CDR3 protein: CASSATQTGNSPLHF
CDR3 DNA: TGTGCCAGCAGCGCAACTCAAACAGGAAATTCACCCCTCCACTTT

J gene: TRBJ2-5
V gene: TRBV25-1
D gene: -
clone size: many
CDR3 protein: CASSVVGGGTQYF
CDR3 DNA: TGTGCCAGCAGCGTGGTGGGGGGTGGGACCCAGTACTTC

J gene: TRBJ1-1
V gene: TRBV14
D gene: -
clone size: many
CDR3 protein: CASSHTRGTEAFF
CDR3 DNA: TGTGCCAGCAGCCATACGAGGGGGACTGAAGCTTTCTTT

J gene: TRBJ2-7
V gene: TRBV19
D gene: -
clone size: -
CDR3 protein: CASSIETGPYEQYF
CDR3 DNA: TGTGCCAGTAGTATAGAAACAGGCCCCTACGAGCAGTACTTC

J gene: TRBJ2-2
V gene: TRBV4-1
D gene: TRBD2
clone size: -
CDR3 protein: CASSQDWSDGRAGAGELFF
CDR3 DNA: TGCGCCAGCAGCCAAGATTGGTCCGACGGGAGGGCCGGGGCCGGGGAGCTGTTTTTT

J gene: TRBJ1-6
V gene: TRBV9
D gene: -
clone size: -
CDR3 protein: CASSQGTFGANNSPLHF
CDR3 DNA: TGTGCCAGCAGCCAAGGGACCTTCGGGGCAAATAATTCACCCCTCCACTTT

J gene: TRBJ2-7
V gene: TRBV20-1
D gene: TRBD2
clone size: -
CDR3 protein: CSARSSERGTYEQYF
CDR3 DNA: TGCAGTGCTAGAAGTTCGGAGCGGGGGACCTACGAGCAGTACTTC

J gene: TRBJ1-2
V gene: TRBV19
D gene: -
clone size: few
CDR3 protein: CASSIPDRPNYGYTF
CDR3 DNA: TGTGCCAGTAGTATTCCAGACCGACCTAACTATGGCTACACCTTC

J gene: TRBJ1-5
V gene: TRBV19
D gene: TRBD1
clone size: -
CDR3 protein: CASSKDRGSNQPQHF
CDR3 DNA: TGTGCCAGTAGCAAGGACAGGGGAAGCAATCAGCCCCAGCATTTT